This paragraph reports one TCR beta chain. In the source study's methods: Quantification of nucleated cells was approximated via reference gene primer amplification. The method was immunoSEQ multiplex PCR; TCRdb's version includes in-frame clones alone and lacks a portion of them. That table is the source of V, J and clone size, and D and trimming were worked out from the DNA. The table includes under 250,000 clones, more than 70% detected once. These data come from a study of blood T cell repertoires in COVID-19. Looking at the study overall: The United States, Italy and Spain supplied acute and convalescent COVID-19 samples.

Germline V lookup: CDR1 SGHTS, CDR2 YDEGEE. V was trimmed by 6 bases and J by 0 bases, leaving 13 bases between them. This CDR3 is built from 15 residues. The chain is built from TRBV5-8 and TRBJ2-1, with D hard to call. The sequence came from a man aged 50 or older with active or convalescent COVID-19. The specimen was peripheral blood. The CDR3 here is CASIAHRSSYNEQFF. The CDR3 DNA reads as TGTGCCAGCATCGCCCACCGGAGCTCCTACAATGAGCAGTTCTTC.